A single sample is the source of the 20 T cell receptor beta chains below, sequenced in a study of breast tumors, draining lymph nodes, adjacent tissues. Samples came from axillary lymph nodes draining the breast cancer. Using its own MiXCR run on the multiplex PCR reads, TCRdb lists one record per CDR3 protein. The sample has about 230,000 distinct CDR3 sequences, around 32% seen once. Sequencing was carried out using axillary lymph node tissue. The receptor set was obtained from a female donor with breast cancer. Some clones in this sample may be carry-over from other donors' samples.

This clonotype was recorded many times. The chain links TRBV2 to TRBJ1-5; D remains ambiguous. Germline loops: CDR1 SNHLY, CDR2 FYNNEI. Trimming shortened V by 3 bases and J by 0 bases, and 0 bases separated the two germline ends. The CDR3 spans 12 residues. The CDR3 DNA reads as TGTGCCAGCAGTGATAGCAATCAGCCCCAGCATTTT. This gives the protein CASSDSNQPQHF. Variable domain in full (rest from reference TRBV2 and TRBJ1-5): EPEVTQTPSHQVTQMGQEVILRCVPISNHLYFYWYRQILGQKVEFLVSFYNNEISEKSEIFDDQFSVERPDGSNFTLKIRSTKLEDSAMYFCASSDSNQPQHFGDGTRLSIL.

This clonotype was recorded at least ten times. The chain is built from TRBV5-1 and TRBJ1-2; 8 bases match TRBD1. Germline V lookup: CDR1 SGHRS, CDR2 YFSETQ. V was clipped by 6 bases and J by 5 bases; unmatched bases: 12. The CDR3 contains 15 residues. Written as DNA, the CDR3 is TGCGCCAGCACCGGAGTACCGGGACAGGCATATGGCTACACCTTC. Its protein product is CASTGVPGQAYGYTF.

The J gene is TRBJ2-5, the V gene TRBV20-1; TRBD2 matches 9 bases. Trimming removed 3 bases from V and 8 bases from J; junction bases left unmatched: 16. CDR1 and CDR2 (germline): DFQATT, SNEGSKA (reference sequence). The CDR3 spans 16 residues. The CDR3 reads CSARDLTSGAKRTQYF. In nucleotides, the CDR3 is TGCAGTGCTAGGGATTTGACTAGCGGAGCTAAGAGAACCCAGTACTTC.

This clonotype was observed at least ten times. V is TRBV7-3 and J is TRBJ2-3, with 13 bases that match TRBD2. The CDR3 spans 17 residues. CDR1 is SGHTA and CDR2 is FQGTGA in the germline V gene. After removal of 2 bases from V and 6 bases from J, the junction contained 8 bases not matched to a gene. In DNA, the CDR3 is TGTGCCAGCAGCTTAGGCCCAACTAGCGGGAGGGGCGATACGCAGTATTTT. Translated, it gives CASSLGPTSGRGDTQYF.

This clonotype was recorded at least ten times. CDR3 loop: CASRSTGKKTQYF. DNA for the CDR3: TGTGCCAGCAGGTCGACAGGGAAAAAGACCCAGTACTTC. V is TRBV6-5 and J is TRBJ2-5; 7 positions agree with TRBD1. V lost 6 bases to trimming and J lost 6 bases; unmatched junction nucleotides: 7. The germline V gene encodes CDR1 MNHEY and CDR2 SVGAGI. The CDR3 length is 13 residues.

This clonotype turned up a few times. Since a much larger clone is just one base distant, this may be a read error. This sequence joins TRBV6-1 and TRBJ2-7; 11 bases match TRBD1. The germline gives CDR1 MNHNS, CDR2 SASEGT. CDR3 length: 15 residues. V shed 5 bases and J 3 bases; nucleotides not matched to a gene: 6. The DNA of the CDR3 is TGTGCCAGCAGTCAAATGGGGACAGGGGGCTACGAGCAGTACTTC. It yields the protein CASSQMGTGGYEQYF.

The chain couples TRBV9 to TRBJ1-5, with 8 bases identical to TRBD1. The ends lost 8 bases at V and 6 bases at J; junction bases unmatched: 7. The CDR3 has 13 amino acids. CDR1 SGDLS and CDR2 YYNGEE come from the germline V gene. The CDR3 DNA reads as TGTGCCAGTTCCCAGGGGGCGCTTCAGCCCCAGCATTTT. As protein: CASSQGALQPQHF.

This clonotype showed up many times. The CDR3 protein is CSAPGGAFF. The CDR3 nucleotides read TGCAGTGCGCCAGGGGGGGCTTTCTTT. The chain couples TRBV20-1 to TRBJ1-1, with 7 positions matching TRBD1. This CDR3 has 9 amino acids. Per germline, CDR1 DFQATT and CDR2 SNEGSKA (reference sequence). The junction had 3 bases not matched to a gene; V was cut back by 6 bases and J by 11 bases.

This clonotype has a count of ten or more. This chain uses TRBV11-3 with TRBJ2-1; TRBD1 matches at 7 bases. The CDR3 runs to 13 residues. Germline V gene data show CDR1 as SGHNT and CDR2 as YENEEA. V was pared by 4 bases and J by 5 bases, with 2 bases of the junction left unmatched. The CDR3 DNA follows: TGTGCCAGCAGCTCCGGGACAGACAATGAGCAGTTCTTC. Translating gives CASSSGTDNEQFF. The entire variable domain, with the rest obtained from reference TRBV11-3 and TRBJ2-1, is as follows: EAGVVQSPRYKIIEKKQPVAFWCNPISGHNTLYWYLQNLGQGPELLIRYENEEAVDDSQLPKDRFSAERLKGVDSTLKIQPAELGDSAVYLCASSSGTDNEQFFGPGTRLTVL.

Of note for this clonotype: This could be a read error, since a much larger clone is one nucleotide away. CDR3 region: CASSGTRSGHNEPFF. The CDR3 coding sequence is TGTGCCAGCAGCGGCACTAGGTCGGGGCACAATGAGCCGTTCTTC. This rearrangement joins TRBV9 to TRBJ2-1; TRBD1 or TRBD2 may be the D gene (5 bases each). Germline lookup yields CDR1 SGDLS and CDR2 YYNGEE. The CDR3 is made up of 15 amino acids.

The DNA of the CDR3 is TGTGCCAGCAGACTAACTAGGGGGACTGAAGCTTTCTTT. It yields the protein CASRLTRGTEAFF. The J gene is TRBJ1-1, the V gene TRBV6-4; D possibly corresponds to TRBD1 (6 bases). V was shortened by 6 bases and J by 5 bases, with 13 bases between the two germline ends. CDR3 length equals 13 residues. Looked up from germline, CDR1 is MRHNA and CDR2 is SNTAGT.

This clonotype was found many times. The rearrangement uses TRBV20-1 and TRBJ1-3; tentatively, D is TRBD1 (6 bases). The CDR3 loop spans 16 amino acids. In germline, CDR1 is DFQATT, CDR2 SNEGSKA (reference sequence). V lost 6 bases and J 0 bases, leaving 18 bases between the germline ends. This CDR3 reads CSAPRRGGTSGNTIYF. CDR3 sequence (DNA): TGCAGTGCACCAAGAAGGGGGGGGACCTCTGGAAACACCATATATTTT.

To note about this clonotype: A much bigger clone sits one base away, suggesting this may be a read error. The V call is TRBV18, the J call TRBJ2-1, with 12 bases matching TRBD2. Germline V gives CDR1 KGHSH, CDR2 LQKENI. This CDR3 region has 13 residues. CDR3 sequence reads: CTSSPLAGGEQFF. As DNA, the CDR3 is TGTACCAGCTCCCCACTAGCGGGAGGAGAGCAGTTCTTC.

This clonotype was detected only once. This chain joins TRBV6-1 and TRBJ1-2; 7 nucleotides align to TRBD1. The CDR3 is 15 residues long. The germline CDR1 and CDR2 sequences are MNHNS and SASEGT. V trimming: 4 bases; J trimming: 6 bases; junction bases outside the gene matches: 11. For the CDR3, the DNA is TGTGCCAGCAGTGGATCCCTGGGGACAGACCATGGCTACACCTTC. It translates to CASSGSLGTDHGYTF.

This clonotype has more than one count but fewer than ten. This may stem from a read error, because a much larger clone lies one nucleotide away. The chain is built from TRBV11-3 and TRBJ2-2; 9 bases align to TRBD1. This CDR3 has 15 residues. CDR1 and CDR2 from the germline V gene are SGHNT and YENEEA. With 5 bases clipped from V and 8 bases from J, the junction kept 9 bases outside the gene matches. The CDR3 reads CASSPRDRARGELFF. The CDR3 DNA is TGTGCCAGCAGCCCTCGGGACAGGGCTCGGGGGGAGCTGTTTTTT.

This clonotype was observed many times. V is TRBV20-1 and J is TRBJ2-5, with TRBD2 matching over 10 bases. CDR1 is DFQATT, CDR2 SNEGSKA, per germline (reference sequence). This CDR3 region has 15 residues. The J segment lost 1 base and the V segment lost 6 bases, leaving 8 bases of the junction unmatched. The CDR3 is CSATGTSAAQETQYF. CDR3 DNA: TGCAGTGCCACCGGGACTAGCGCAGCCCAAGAGACCCAGTACTTC.

The chain uses TRBV7-8 and TRBJ2-5, with 7 bases matching TRBD2. This CDR3 spans 13 amino acids. V was pared by 6 bases and J by 4 bases, with 5 bases of the junction left unmatched. Germline assignment: CDR1 SGHVS and CDR2 FQNEAQ. The DNA of the CDR3 is TGTGCCAGCAGTAAAGCGGGAAGAGAGACCCAGTACTTC. Protein sequence: CASSKAGRETQYF.

There are many counts of this clonotype. The CDR3 DNA is TGCAGCGTTGAAACGGGGCGCCTCTCCTACAATGAGCAGTTCTTC. The encoded protein is CSVETGRLSYNEQFF. The rearrangement links TRBV29-1 to TRBJ2-1; D assignment may be TRBD1 or TRBD2 (5 bases each). The CDR3 length is 15 residues. V gave up 2 bases and J gave up 0 bases, with 11 bases separating them. Germline assignment: CDR1 SQVTM and CDR2 ANQGSEA.

This clonotype was seen more than once but under ten times. V and J are TRBV7-3 and TRBJ2-5; 8 bases are a match to TRBD2. CDR3 length: 13 amino acids. The trim removed 4 bases at V and 7 bases at J, leaving 5 bases unmatched. Per germline, CDR1 SGHTA and CDR2 FQGTGA. CDR3 DNA: TGTGCCAGCAGCTCAAGCGGGAGTGGGACCCAGTACTTC. It codes for CASSSSGSGTQYF. Combining the CDR3 with reference TRBV7-3 and TRBJ2-5 gives the whole variable domain GAGVSQTPSNKVTEKGKYVELRCDPISGHTALYWYRQSLGQGPEFLIYFQGTGAADDSGLPNDRFFAVRPEGSVSTLKIQRTERGDSAVYLCASSSSGSGTQYFGPGTRLLVL.

For this clonotype: A much larger clonotype is one base distant, so this may be a read error. This chain links TRBV6-2 or TRBV6-3 with TRBJ1-2; D is unresolved. CDR3 length equals 11 residues. The V and J ends lost 2 bases and 6 bases respectively, with 4 bases between them. Germline V gene lookup returns CDR1 MNHEY and CDR2 SVGEGT. The CDR3 bases are TGTGCCAGCAGTTACAGCCATGGCTACACCTTC. This encodes CASSYSHGYTF.